This TCR beta chain was sequenced in a study of OX40 agonist ivuxolimab in advanced cancers. A remark on this clone: Its cognate antigen is unknown.

Germline CDR1 MNHEY, CDR2 SMNVEV (reference sequence). CDR3 length: 16 residues. V lost 2 bases and J 3 bases, leaving 13 bases between the germline ends. Overall study results and limits: At 0.1 to 3.0 mg/kg and by week 6, clonal expansion occurred in CD4+ and CD8+ blood T cells.

The method was immunoSEQ multiplex PCR; TCRdb's version includes in-frame clones alone and lacks a portion of them. Counted here are approximately 10,000 clones, roughly 84% occurring once; the ten biggest clones make up about a tenth. J is TRBJ1-4 and V is TRBV27; D possibly corresponds to TRBD1 (5 bases). The source is an adult with an advanced solid tumor such as melanoma, head and neck, liver or kidney cancer. The sequencing here drew on CD4+ or CD8+ T cells sorted from blood, taken in a trial of the OX40 agonist ivuxolimab. The CDR3 protein is CASSLDWGTSNEKLFF. In DNA, the CDR3 is TGTGCCAGCAGTTTAGATTGGGGGACCTCTAATGAAAAACTGTTTTTT.